This entry lists 26 T cell receptor beta chains sequenced from one sample in a study of T cell clonality in common variable immunodeficiency. Clones were sequenced by immunoSEQ multiplex PCR, and TCRdb holds only the in-frame ones, with some missing. Listed for the sample are roughly 28,000 clones, none seen a single time. What was sequenced was peripheral blood mononuclear cells. The receptors here all came from a person aged 18-69 years in good health.

This clone was observed many times. Coverage ceases 3 residues before the CDR3 finishes, and the germline J gene fills in the end. The chain couples TRBV10-3 to TRBJ2-7, with D unresolved. V lost 8 bases and J 0 bases, leaving 11 bases between the germline ends. The CDR3 spans 13 residues. Germline lookup yields CDR1 ENHRY and CDR2 SYGVKD. Partial CDR3 DNA: TGTGCCATCCGTGGCGCGAGCTCCTACGAG. It translates to CAIRGASSYE. The CDR3 as a whole reads CAIRGASSYEQYF.

This clone came up many times. The CDR3 spells CASRIFSENGGEQYF. The part of the CDR3 DNA that was read is TGTGCCAGCAGGATATTTTCTGAAAACGGGGGCGAG. The chain is built from TRBV7-3 and TRBJ2-7; D perhaps matches TRBD2 (6 bases). Read data end 3 residues before the CDR3 end; the end is taken from the germline J gene. The CDR3 sequence is 15 residues long. Looked up from germline, CDR1 is SGHTA and CDR2 is FQGTGA. Between the trimmed V and J ends, which lost 6 bases and 6 bases, there was a span of 21 bases. Full variable domain (missing parts from reference TRBV7-3 and TRBJ2-7): GAGVSQTPSNKVTEKGKYVELRCDPISGHTALYWYRQSLGQGPEFLIYFQGTGAADDSGLPNDRFFAVRPEGSVSTLKIQRTERGDSAVYLCASRIFSENGGEQYFGPGTRLTVT.

This clone has only a few counts. Read sequence stops 3 residues before the CDR3 end, and the germline J gene provides the missing end. The chain joins TRBV6-4 to TRBJ2-1, with TRBD1 identical over 10 bases. The CDR3 consists of 17 residues. V lost 0 bases to trimming and J lost 8 bases; unmatched junction nucleotides: 10. Germline CDR1 is MRHNA and CDR2 is SNTAGT. CDR3: CASSDSNSGQGVDEQFF. CDR3 DNA (partial): TGTGCCAGCAGTGACTCGAATTCAGGACAGGGGGTTGATGAG.

This clone was recorded at least ten times. The sequence runs out 3 residues before the end of the CDR3; the remainder is reconstructed from the germline J gene. The gene calls are TRBV14 and TRBJ2-7; D unclear. V lost 3 bases to trimming and J lost 2 bases, with 8 bases between them. Germline CDR1 and CDR2: SGHDN and FVKESK. The CDR3 sequence is 13 residues long. Here the CDR3 reads CASSQGLAYEQYF. CDR3 DNA, as far as it was read: TGTGCCAGCAGCCAGGGCTTAGCCTACGAG.

This clone was recorded many times. The read comes to an end 3 residues before the CDR3 does, leaving the germline J gene to fill in the end. The chain couples TRBV5-1 to TRBJ1-6; D not certain. CDR3 size: 14 residues. The germline V gene has CDR1 SGHRS and CDR2 YFSETQ. Trimming took 4 bases from V and 7 from J, leaving 12 bases between them. CDR3 in amino acids: CASSPSTLNSPLHF. The sequenced part of the CDR3 DNA is TGCGCCAGCAGCCCTAGTACACTGAATTCACCC.

This clone came up many times. Read data end 3 residues before the CDR3 end; the end is taken from the germline J gene. V is TRBV7-8 and J is TRBJ2-1; TRBD2 agrees at 12 bases. CDR3 length equals 16 residues. Germline V gives CDR1 SGHVS, CDR2 FQNEAQ. V lost 5 bases, J lost 9 bases, and 11 bases stayed unmatched. The covered CDR3 bases are TGTGCCAGCAGCCCTATTTCTAGCGGGGGGGCCTCTGAG. Its translation: CASSPISSGGASE. The whole CDR3 sequence reads CASSPISSGGASEQFF.

This clone turned up a few times. The read comes to an end 3 residues before the CDR3 does, leaving the germline J gene to fill in the end. The V gene is TRBV19, the J gene TRBJ1-5; perhaps TRBD1 as D (6 bases). The CDR3 is made up of 14 amino acids. Germline lookup yields CDR1 LNHDA and CDR2 SQIVND (reference sequence). Deletions cut 2 bases from V and 3 bases from J, with 8 bases between. CDR3 DNA (partial): TGTGCCAGTAGTATAAGGGACACCAATCAGCCC. Translation: CASSIRDTNQP. The complete CDR3 sequence is CASSIRDTNQPQHF.

This clone was seen at least ten times. The read gets to within 3 residues of the CDR3 end, and the germline J gene fills in the rest. The chain is built from TRBV2 and TRBJ2-2, with a weak D call TRBD2 (5 bases). Germline CDR1 SNHLY, CDR2 FYNNEI. The CDR3 covers 14 residues. V lost 7 bases and J 1 base, leaving 10 bases between the germline ends. The sequenced part of the CDR3 DNA is TGTGCCAGCATGTCCAGCGGGAACACCGGGGAG. It encodes CASMSSGNTGE. The entire CDR3 is CASMSSGNTGELFF.

The sample holds many counts of this clone. The CDR3 extends 3 residues past the end of the read, so its final part is completed from the germline J gene. The rearrangement links TRBV30 to TRBJ1-1, with no clear D. Between the trimmed V and J ends, which lost 0 bases and 7 bases, there was a span of 12 bases. Germline lookup yields CDR1 GTSNPN and CDR2 SVGIG (reference sequence). CDR3 length: 13 amino acids. CDR3 region: CAWSVSYGLEAFF. The covered CDR3 bases are TGTGCCTGGAGTGTTTCATATGGGCTTGAA.

In this sample, this clone turned up many times. With the read ending 3 residues before the CDR3 end, the germline J gene is used to fill in that end. This chain joins TRBV18 and TRBJ1-2, with 8 positions matching TRBD1. Germline CDR1 KGHSH, CDR2 LQKENI. Germline trimming cut 3 bases from V and 5 bases from J; bases unmatched to any gene: 5. This CDR3 spans 14 amino acids. CDR3: CASSPGQDFYGYTF. CDR3 bases read: TGTGCCAGCTCACCGGGACAGGACTTTTATGGC.

This clone has at least ten counts. The read gets to within 3 residues of the CDR3 end, and the germline J gene fills in the rest. The chain joins TRBV5-4 to TRBJ2-2, with D unclear. The CDR3 spans 15 residues. The V gene's germline CDR1 is SGHNT and CDR2 YYREEE (reference sequence). The V and J ends lost 2 bases and 6 bases respectively, with 14 bases between them. The sequenced part of the CDR3 DNA is TGTGCCAGCAGCTTTACCGCAGGTTGGGCCGGGGAG. As protein: CASSFTAGWAGE. The full-length CDR3 reads as CASSFTAGWAGELFF.

With regard to this clone: Read data end 3 residues before the CDR3 end; the end is taken from the germline J gene. Other DNA sequences of this sample code for an identical CDR3. The J gene is TRBJ1-3, the V gene TRBV19, with 9 bases fitting TRBD1. In germline, CDR1 is LNHDA, CDR2 SQIVND (reference sequence). This CDR3 has 14 amino acids. V was clipped by 10 bases and J by 0 bases; unmatched bases: 4. The CDR3 reads CATTTGGSGNTIYF. The DNA read from the CDR3 is TGTGCCACCACGACAGGGGGCTCTGGAAACACC.

This clone was observed at least ten times. The read ends 3 residues before the CDR3 terminus; that terminus is restored from the germline J gene. This rearrangement joins TRBV20-1 to TRBJ2-3; D is undetermined. This CDR3 spans 12 amino acids. The ends were cut back, 2 bases at V and 2 bases at J, with 5 bases in the middle. Germline-derived CDR1 and CDR2 are DFQATT and SNEGSKA (reference sequence). The part of the CDR3 DNA that was read is TGCAGTGCTAGAACTTTCACAGATACG. Translation: CSARTFTDT. The full CDR3 protein is CSARTFTDTQYF.

This clone was detected ten times or more. The CDR3 is cut off 3 residues early in the read; its end comes from the germline J gene. The chain couples TRBV5-1 to TRBJ2-7; 12 nucleotides agree with TRBD1. Per germline, CDR1 SGHRS and CDR2 YFSETQ. The V and J ends lost 3 bases and 4 bases, in that order; junction bases with no gene match: 8. The CDR3 spans 16 residues. CDR3 DNA (partial): TGCGCCAGCAGCTCCCCCGGGACAGGGGGCTTGTACGAG. Residues: CASSSPGTGGLYE. The full CDR3 sequence reads CASSSPGTGGLYEQYF.

This clone came up many times. The read stops 3 residues short of the end of the CDR3; the missing end is completed from the germline J gene. The V call is TRBV12-3 or TRBV12-4, the J call TRBJ2-3; no clear D gene. Deletions cut 6 bases from V and 4 bases from J, with 8 bases between. The length of the CDR3 is 12 residues. The CDR3 protein is CASRFGPDTQYF. The CDR3 DNA, read in part, is TGTGCCAGCAGGTTTGGCCCAGATACG.

This clone was detected ten times or more. The read stops 3 residues short of the end of the CDR3; the missing end is completed from the germline J gene. The rearrangement uses TRBV5-1 and TRBJ1-2, with D perhaps matching TRBD1 (6 bases). Germline lookup yields CDR1 SGHRS and CDR2 YFSETQ. V was cut by 4 bases and J by 3 bases, with 16 bases left in between. The CDR3 spans 15 residues. The CDR3 protein is CASSLEGGGDYGYTF. The DNA read from the CDR3 is TGCGCCAGCAGCCTGGAGGGAGGGGGAGACTATGGC.

This clone was recorded at least ten times. The read terminates 3 residues before the CDR3 end, so the remaining end is supplied by the germline J gene. The J gene is TRBJ1-5, the V gene TRBV7-9; 10 nucleotides align to TRBD1. Unmatched junction bases numbered 5, after V lost 4 bases and J lost 5 bases. The CDR3 is 15 amino acids. Germline V gene lookup returns CDR1 SEHNR and CDR2 FQNEAQ (reference sequence). The covered CDR3 bases are TGTGCCAGCAGCTCTACCGGGACAGGGGATCAGCCC. It codes for CASSSTGTGDQP. The whole CDR3 protein reads CASSSTGTGDQPQHF.

As regards this clone: At one of its ends the junction is not consistent with the germline gene, which may arise from a read error. The CDR3 extends 3 residues past the end of the read, so its final part is completed from the germline J gene. The chain uses TRBV20-1 and TRBJ2-5; 8 bases line up with TRBD2. CDR3 size: 15 residues. Germline CDR1 and CDR2: DFQATT and SNEGSKA (reference sequence). The CDR3 loop reads CGARDIRGGAETQYF. The sequenced CDR3 bases are TGCGGTGCTAGAGATATCCGGGGGGGCGCGGAGACC.

The table lists this clone with a few counts. The read ends 3 residues early relative to the CDR3; the germline J gene fills the gap. Other DNA sequences within the sample encode an identical CDR3. The gene calls are TRBV20-1 and TRBJ2-7; 9 bases fit TRBD2. This CDR3 comprises 12 residues. Germline values: CDR1 DFQATT, CDR2 SNEGSKA (reference sequence). With 3 bases clipped from V and 3 bases from J, the junction kept 0 bases outside the gene matches. CDR3 bases read: TGCAGTGCTAGTAGCGGGGGCTACGAG. The encoded protein is CSASSGGYE. The entire CDR3 is CSASSGGYEQYF.

This clone was counted ten times or more. Coverage ceases 3 residues before the CDR3 finishes, and the germline J gene fills in the end. The genes are TRBV20-1 and TRBJ1-2; D perhaps matches TRBD1 (5 bases). The length of the CDR3 is 13 residues. The germline V and J ends were trimmed by 3 bases and 3 bases, with 11 bases remaining between them. Germline V gene lookup returns CDR1 DFQATT and CDR2 SNEGSKA (reference sequence). The sequenced part of the CDR3 DNA is TGCAGTGCTAGCCGAGGGGCGGACTATGGC. This gives the protein CSASRGADYG. The CDR3, in full, reads CSASRGADYGYTF.

This clone was counted many times. The read stops 3 residues short of the end of the CDR3; the missing end is completed from the germline J gene. The V gene is TRBV7-6, the J gene TRBJ2-7; no clear D. The CDR3 length is 14 residues. Trimming shortened V by 5 bases and J by 2 bases, and 13 bases separated the two germline ends. The germline CDR1 and CDR2 sequences are SGHVS and FNYEAQ. The sequenced CDR3 bases are TGTGCCAGCAGCCTCGGCAGGATTGCCTACGAG. Translation gives CASSLGRIAYE. The CDR3 as a whole reads CASSLGRIAYEQYF.

This clone was detected ten times or more. The read stops 3 residues short of the end of the CDR3; the missing end is completed from the germline J gene. The chain is built from TRBV19 and TRBJ1-4, with D unclear. The CDR3 is 13 residues long. V was shortened by 10 bases and J by 5 bases, with 14 bases between the two germline ends. Per germline, CDR1 LNHDA and CDR2 SQIVND (reference sequence). CDR3: CATSLVLNEKLFF. The DNA read from the CDR3 is TGTGCCACCTCACTGGTCCTGAATGAAAAA.

Concerning this clone itself: The read comes to an end 3 residues before the CDR3 does, leaving the germline J gene to fill in the end. The V gene is TRBV2, the J gene TRBJ1-2; D is unclear. The CDR3 sequence is 13 residues long. CDR1 SNHLY and CDR2 FYNNEI come from the germline V gene. V gave up 4 bases and J gave up 7 bases, with 13 bases separating them. Partial CDR3 DNA: TGTGCCAGCAGTGTAGGAGGGTCGTCTGGC. Amino acids: CASSVGGSSG. The whole CDR3 sequence reads CASSVGGSSGYTF.

The sample holds many counts of this clone. The CDR3 DNA, read in part, is TGCGCCAGCAGCATCCCGGGACAGGGGCGAGAGACC. It yields the protein CASSIPGQGRET. The complete CDR3 sequence is CASSIPGQGRETQYF. J is TRBJ2-5 and V is TRBV5-1, with 10 bases that match TRBD1. The sequence runs out 3 residues before the end of the CDR3; the remainder is reconstructed from the germline J gene. The germline V gene encodes CDR1 SGHRS and CDR2 YFSETQ. The CDR3 totals 15 residues. Losses at the gene ends were 4 bases for V and 4 bases for J; bases not matched to a gene: 7. The full variable domain, its missing parts supplied by reference TRBV5-1 and TRBJ2-5, is KAGVTQTPRYLIKTRGQQVTLSCSPISGHRSVSWYQQTPGQGLQFLFEYFSETQRNKGNFPGRFSGRQFSNSRSEMNVSTLELGDSALYLCASSIPGQGRETQYFGPGTRLLVL.

This clone was seen many times. The missing CDR3 end, 3 residues past where the read stops, is filled in from the germline J gene. The rearrangement joins TRBV9 to TRBJ2-5; TRBD2 is a possible D gene (6 bases). The CDR3 is 14 residues long. Trimming stripped 3 bases from V and 2 bases from J, with 11 bases between. Germline CDR1 SGDLS, CDR2 YYNGEE. Partial CDR3 DNA: TGTGCCAGCAGCGGCAGGGACTTGCAAGAGACC. Translating it yields CASSGRDLQET. The entire CDR3 protein reads CASSGRDLQETQYF.

This clone was recorded at least ten times. The CDR3 is cut off 3 residues early in the read; its end comes from the germline J gene. V usage is TRBV20-1 and J usage is TRBJ1-6, with 7 positions matching TRBD1. After removal of 3 bases from V and 8 bases from J, the junction contained 4 bases not matched to a gene. CDR3 length: 13 amino acids. The germline CDR1 and CDR2 sequences are DFQATT and SNEGSKA (reference sequence). CDR3 DNA, as far as it was read: TGCAGTGCTAGTGGGACAGACTATTCACCC. This sequence encodes CSASGTDYSP. The full CDR3 protein reads CSASGTDYSPLHF.